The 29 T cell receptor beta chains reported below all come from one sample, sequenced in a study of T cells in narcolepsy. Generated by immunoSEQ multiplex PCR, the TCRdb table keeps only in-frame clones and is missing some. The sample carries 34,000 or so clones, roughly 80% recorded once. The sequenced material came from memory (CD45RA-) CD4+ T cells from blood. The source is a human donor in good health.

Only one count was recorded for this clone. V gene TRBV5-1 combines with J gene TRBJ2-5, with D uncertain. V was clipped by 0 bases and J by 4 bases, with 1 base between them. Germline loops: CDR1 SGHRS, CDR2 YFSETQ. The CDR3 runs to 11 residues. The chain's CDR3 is CASSLVETQYF. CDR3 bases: TGCGCCAGCAGCTTGGTAGAGACCCAGTACTTC.

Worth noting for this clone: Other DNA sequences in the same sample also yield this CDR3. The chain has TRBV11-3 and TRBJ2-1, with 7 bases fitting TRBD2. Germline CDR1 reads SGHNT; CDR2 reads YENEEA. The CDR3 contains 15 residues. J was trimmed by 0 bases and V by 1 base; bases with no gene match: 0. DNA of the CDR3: TGTGCCAGCAGCTTAGGCGGGAGCTCCTACAATGAGCAGTTCTTC. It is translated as CASSLGGSSYNEQFF.

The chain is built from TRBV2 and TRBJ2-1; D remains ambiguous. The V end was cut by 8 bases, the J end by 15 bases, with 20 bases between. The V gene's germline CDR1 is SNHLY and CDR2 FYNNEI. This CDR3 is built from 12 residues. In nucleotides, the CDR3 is TGTGCCAGCCTCCTGGACCAATTTTCTCGGTTCTTC. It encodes CASLLDQFSRFF.

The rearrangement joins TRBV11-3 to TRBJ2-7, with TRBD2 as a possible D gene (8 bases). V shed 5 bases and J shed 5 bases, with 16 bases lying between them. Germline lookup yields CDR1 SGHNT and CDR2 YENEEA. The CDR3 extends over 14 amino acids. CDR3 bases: TGTGCCAGCAGCCCGGGGGGGACAGCAGACGAGCAGTACTTC. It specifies CASSPGGTADEQYF.

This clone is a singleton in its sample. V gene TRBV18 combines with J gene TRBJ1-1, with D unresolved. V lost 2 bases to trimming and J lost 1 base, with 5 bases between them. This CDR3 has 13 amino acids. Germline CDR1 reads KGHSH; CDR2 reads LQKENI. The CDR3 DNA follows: TGTGCCAGCTCACCAGACGGGAACACTGAAGCTTTCTTT. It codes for CASSPDGNTEAFF.

The CDR3 nucleotides are TGTGCCAGCAGGAACACCGGGACAGGGGGCCGAGGCTACACCTTC. Its translation is CASRNTGTGGRGYTF. J is TRBJ1-2 and V is TRBV2; 12 bases are shared with TRBD1. Looked up from germline, CDR1 is SNHLY and CDR2 is FYNNEI. Losses at the gene ends were 6 bases for V and 8 bases for J; bases not matched to a gene: 10. The CDR3 is 15 amino acids.

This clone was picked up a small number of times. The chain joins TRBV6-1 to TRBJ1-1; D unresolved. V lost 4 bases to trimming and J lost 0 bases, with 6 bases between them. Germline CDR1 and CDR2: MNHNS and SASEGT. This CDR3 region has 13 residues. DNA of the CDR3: TGTGCCAGCAGTGTGGTAGTGAACACTGAAGCTTTCTTT. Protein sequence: CASSVVVNTEAFF.

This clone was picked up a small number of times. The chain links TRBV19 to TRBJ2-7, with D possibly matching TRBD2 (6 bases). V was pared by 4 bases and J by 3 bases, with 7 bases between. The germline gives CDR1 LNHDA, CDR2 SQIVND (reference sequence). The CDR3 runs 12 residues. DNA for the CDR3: TGTGCCAGTAGTAGCGGGATCTACGAGCAGTACTTC. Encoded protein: CASSSGIYEQYF.

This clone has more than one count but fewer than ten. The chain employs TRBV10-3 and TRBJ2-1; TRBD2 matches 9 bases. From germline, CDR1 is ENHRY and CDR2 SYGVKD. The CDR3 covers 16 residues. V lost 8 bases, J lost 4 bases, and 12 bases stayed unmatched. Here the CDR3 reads CAIGGREGRAYNEQFF. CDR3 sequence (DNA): TGTGCCATCGGAGGGCGGGAGGGCAGGGCTTACAATGAGCAGTTCTTC.

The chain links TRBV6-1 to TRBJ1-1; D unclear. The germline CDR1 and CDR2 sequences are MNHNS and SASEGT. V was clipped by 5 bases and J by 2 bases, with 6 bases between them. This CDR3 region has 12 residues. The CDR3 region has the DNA TGTGCCAGCAGTTGGGGAAACACTGAAGCTTTCTTT. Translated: CASSWGNTEAFF.

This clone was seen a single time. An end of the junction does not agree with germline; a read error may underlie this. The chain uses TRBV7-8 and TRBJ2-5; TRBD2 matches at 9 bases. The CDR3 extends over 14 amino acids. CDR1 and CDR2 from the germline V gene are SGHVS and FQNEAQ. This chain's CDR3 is CASSLAGSQETQYF. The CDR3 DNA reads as TGTGCCAGCAGCCTAGCGGGGAGCCAAGAGACCCAGTACTTC.

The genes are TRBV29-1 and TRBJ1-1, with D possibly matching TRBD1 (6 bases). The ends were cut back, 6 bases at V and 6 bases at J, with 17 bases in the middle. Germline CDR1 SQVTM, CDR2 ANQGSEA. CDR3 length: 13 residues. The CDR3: CSVRMTGNPEAFF. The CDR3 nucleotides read TGCAGCGTAAGGATGACAGGTAATCCTGAAGCTTTCTTT.

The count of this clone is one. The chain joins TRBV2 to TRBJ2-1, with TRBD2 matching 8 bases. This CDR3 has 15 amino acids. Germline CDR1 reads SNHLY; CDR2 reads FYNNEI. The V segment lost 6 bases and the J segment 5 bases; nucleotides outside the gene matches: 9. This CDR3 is CASSTGLASNNEQFF. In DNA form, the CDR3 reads TGTGCCAGCAGCACTGGACTAGCCAGCAACAATGAGCAGTTCTTC.

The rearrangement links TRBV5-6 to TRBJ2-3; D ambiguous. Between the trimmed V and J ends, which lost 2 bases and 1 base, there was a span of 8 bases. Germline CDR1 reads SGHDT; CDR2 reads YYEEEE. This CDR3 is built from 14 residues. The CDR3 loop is CASSFADRTDTQYF. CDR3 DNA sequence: TGTGCCAGCAGCTTCGCGGACCGCACAGATACGCAGTATTTT.

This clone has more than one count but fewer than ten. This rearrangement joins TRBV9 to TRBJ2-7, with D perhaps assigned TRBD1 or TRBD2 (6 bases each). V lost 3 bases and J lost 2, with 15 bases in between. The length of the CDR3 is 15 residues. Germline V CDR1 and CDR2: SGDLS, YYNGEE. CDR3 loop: CASSAAGGGPYEQYF. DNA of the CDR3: TGTGCCAGCAGCGCCGCCGGAGGGGGGCCCTACGAGCAGTACTTC.

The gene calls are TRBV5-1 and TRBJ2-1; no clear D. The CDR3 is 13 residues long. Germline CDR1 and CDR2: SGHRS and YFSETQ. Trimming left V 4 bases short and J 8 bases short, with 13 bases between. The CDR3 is CASSNSRMDEQFF. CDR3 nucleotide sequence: TGCGCCAGCAGCAATTCTCGGATGGATGAGCAGTTCTTC. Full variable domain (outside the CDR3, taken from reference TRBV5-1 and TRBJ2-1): KAGVTQTPRYLIKTRGQQVTLSCSPISGHRSVSWYQQTPGQGLQFLFEYFSETQRNKGNFPGRFSGRQFSNSRSEMNVSTLELGDSALYLCASSNSRMDEQFFGPGTRLTVL.

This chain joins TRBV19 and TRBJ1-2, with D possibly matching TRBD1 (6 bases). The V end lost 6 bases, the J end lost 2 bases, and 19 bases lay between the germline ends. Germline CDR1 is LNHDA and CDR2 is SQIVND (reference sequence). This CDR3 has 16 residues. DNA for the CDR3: TGTGCCAGTAGACCCGGGGGGCAGCCTACAAACTATGGCTACACCTTC. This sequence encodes CASRPGGQPTNYGYTF.

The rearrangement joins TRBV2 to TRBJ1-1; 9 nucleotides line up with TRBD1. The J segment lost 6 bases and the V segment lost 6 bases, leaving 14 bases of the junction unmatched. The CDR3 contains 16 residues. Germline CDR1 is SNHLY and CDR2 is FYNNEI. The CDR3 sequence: CASSPNRQGGSAEAFF. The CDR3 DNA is TGTGCCAGCAGCCCCAACCGACAGGGGGGGTCGGCTGAAGCTTTCTTT.

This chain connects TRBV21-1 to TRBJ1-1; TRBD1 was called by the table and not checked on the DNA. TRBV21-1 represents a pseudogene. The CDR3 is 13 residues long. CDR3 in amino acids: CASSKDRGAEAFF. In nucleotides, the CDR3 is TGTGCCAGCAGCAAGGACAGGGGAGCTGAAGCTTTCTTT.

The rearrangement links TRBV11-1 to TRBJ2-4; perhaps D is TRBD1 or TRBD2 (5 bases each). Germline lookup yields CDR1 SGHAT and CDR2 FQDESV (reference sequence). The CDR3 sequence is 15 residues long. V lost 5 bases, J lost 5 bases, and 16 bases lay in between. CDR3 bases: TGTGCCAGCAGCCCTTTTTCGGGGCCCCAAAACATTCAGTACTTC. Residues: CASSPFSGPQNIQYF.

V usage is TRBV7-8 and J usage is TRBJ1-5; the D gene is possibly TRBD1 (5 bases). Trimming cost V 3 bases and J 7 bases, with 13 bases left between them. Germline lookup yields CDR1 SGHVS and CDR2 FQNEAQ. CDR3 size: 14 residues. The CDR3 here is CASSLGTVKQPQHF. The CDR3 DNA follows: TGTGCCAGCAGCTTGGGGACCGTGAAACAGCCCCAGCATTTT.

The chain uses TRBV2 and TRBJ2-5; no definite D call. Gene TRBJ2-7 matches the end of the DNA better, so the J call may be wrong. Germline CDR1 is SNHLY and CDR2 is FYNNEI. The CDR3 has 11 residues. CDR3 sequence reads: CASSEAGEQYF. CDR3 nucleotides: TGTGCCAGCAGTGAAGCGGGCGAGCAGTACTTC.

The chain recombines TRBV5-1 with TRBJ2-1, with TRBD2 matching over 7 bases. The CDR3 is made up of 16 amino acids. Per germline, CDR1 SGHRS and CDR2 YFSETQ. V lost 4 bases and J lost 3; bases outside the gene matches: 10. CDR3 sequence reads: CASSASSGGRYNEQFF. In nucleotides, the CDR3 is TGCGCCAGCAGCGCGTCTAGCGGAGGTCGCTACAATGAGCAGTTCTTC.

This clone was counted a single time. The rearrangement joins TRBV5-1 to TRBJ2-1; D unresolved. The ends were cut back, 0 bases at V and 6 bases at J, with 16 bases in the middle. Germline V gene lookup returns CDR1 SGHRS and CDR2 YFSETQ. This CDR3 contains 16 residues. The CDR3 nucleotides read TGCGCCAGCAGCTTGGAACCCCGAGGCGGAACCAATGAGCAGTTCTTC. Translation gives CASSLEPRGGTNEQFF.

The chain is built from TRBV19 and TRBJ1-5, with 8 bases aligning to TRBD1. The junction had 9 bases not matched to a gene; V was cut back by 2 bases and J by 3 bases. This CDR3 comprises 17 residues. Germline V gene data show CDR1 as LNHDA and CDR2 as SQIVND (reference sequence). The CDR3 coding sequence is TGTGCCAGTAGTATACCGACGGGACAGGTCCACAATCAGCCCCAGCATTTT. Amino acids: CASSIPTGQVHNQPQHF.

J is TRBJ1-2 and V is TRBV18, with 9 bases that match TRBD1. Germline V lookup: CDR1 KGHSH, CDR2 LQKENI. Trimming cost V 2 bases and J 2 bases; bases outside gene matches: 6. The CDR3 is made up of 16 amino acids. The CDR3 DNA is TGTGCCAGCTCACCAAAAACAGGGGGCCCAAACTATGGCTACACCTTC. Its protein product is CASSPKTGGPNYGYTF.

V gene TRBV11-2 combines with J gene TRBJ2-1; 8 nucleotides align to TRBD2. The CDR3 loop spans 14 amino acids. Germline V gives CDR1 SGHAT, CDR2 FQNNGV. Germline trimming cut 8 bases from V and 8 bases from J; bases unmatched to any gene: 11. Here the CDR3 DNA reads TGTGCCAGCCAACCGGGAGGGCCTCGGGATGAGCAGTTCTTC. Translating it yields CASQPGGPRDEQFF.

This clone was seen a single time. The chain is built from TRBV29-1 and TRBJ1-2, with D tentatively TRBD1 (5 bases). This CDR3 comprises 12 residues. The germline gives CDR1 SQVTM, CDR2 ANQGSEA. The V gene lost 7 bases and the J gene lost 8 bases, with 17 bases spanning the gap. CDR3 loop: CSEGDRSRGYTF. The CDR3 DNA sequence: TGCAGCGAAGGGGACCGCTCAAGAGGCTACACCTTC.

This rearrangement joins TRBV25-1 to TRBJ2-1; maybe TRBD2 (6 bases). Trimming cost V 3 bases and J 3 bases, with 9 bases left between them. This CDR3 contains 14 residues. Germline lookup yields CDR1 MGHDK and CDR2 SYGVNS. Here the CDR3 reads CASSEPGSYNEQFF. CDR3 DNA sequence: TGTGCCAGCAGTGAGCCCGGGAGCTACAATGAGCAGTTCTTC.